One and the same sample provided the 14 T cell receptor beta chains below, sequenced in a study of cytomegalovirus exposure and HLA in healthy donors (dated by TCRdb to about 2017). Library preparation used the immunoSEQ multiplex PCR assay. For the multiplex PCR, a mixture combining 60 forward primers for TCR Vbeta segments and 13 reverse primers for TCR Jbeta segments was used. Held by TCRdb, this immuneACCESS table contains in-frame sequences only and omits some clones. Under half of the omission traces to an unresolved V gene where checked; the cause of the rest is unknown. Across this sample there are 160,000 or so clones, with around 80% seen only once. The top ten hold approximately 0.7% of the sample. Material for sequencing was PBMCs. These receptors were taken from a woman aged 40 to 55 in good health and CMV-seronegative.

The chain is built from TRBV29-1 and TRBJ2-3, with D perhaps matching TRBD2 (7 bases). V gave up 1 base and J gave up 6 bases, with 26 bases separating them. The CDR3 runs 18 residues. The V gene's germline CDR1 is SQVTM and CDR2 ANQGSEA. The CDR3 loop reads CSVEGLIGGAPDGDTQYF. The DNA for the CDR3 is TGCAGCGTTGAAGGGCTAATTGGGGGGGCCCCGGACGGGGATACGCAGTATTTT.

This rearrangement joins TRBV5-1 to TRBJ2-1, with 8 bases fitting TRBD1. The trim removed 0 bases at V and 3 bases at J, leaving 2 bases unmatched. The CDR3 contains 15 residues. CDR1 and CDR2 from the germline V gene are SGHRS and YFSETQ. The chain's CDR3 is CASSLDRGSYNEQFF. CDR3 sequence (DNA): TGCGCCAGCAGCTTGGACAGGGGGAGCTACAATGAGCAGTTCTTC.

The chain combines TRBV6-1 with TRBJ1-2; 8 nucleotides align to TRBD1. The J segment lost 5 bases and the V segment lost 4 bases, leaving 12 bases of the junction unmatched. The CDR3 runs to 16 residues. Germline V gives CDR1 MNHNS, CDR2 SASEGT. In DNA, the CDR3 is TGTGCCAGCAGTGGGCCCGACAGGGGTAAATCTTATGGCTACACCTTC. This codes for CASSGPDRGKSYGYTF.

The genes are TRBV6-4 and TRBJ2-3; D may be TRBD2 (5 bases). Trimming pared 2 bases from V and 2 bases from J, leaving 11 bases between. Germline CDR1 and CDR2: MRHNA and SNTAGT. The CDR3 sequence is 15 residues long. The CDR3 nucleotides read TGTGCCAGCAGTGACGCAGGAGGACCCACAGATACGCAGTATTTT. Translation gives CASSDAGGPTDTQYF.

The V gene is TRBV19, the J gene TRBJ1-2, with D possibly TRBD1 on 6 matching bases. The CDR3 has 13 amino acids. V lost 6 bases and J 4 bases, leaving 12 bases between the germline ends. Germline CDR1 and CDR2: LNHDA and SQIVND (reference sequence). The CDR3 DNA reads as TGTGCCAGTAGACTGCAGGGGAGCTATGGCTACACCTTC. Protein: CASRLQGSYGYTF.

The J gene is TRBJ2-5, the V gene TRBV7-2; D not resolved. CDR1 SGHTA and CDR2 FQGNSA come from the germline V gene. The CDR3 spans 13 residues. V was shortened by 4 bases and J by 1 base, with 7 bases between the two germline ends. The CDR3: CASSSWLQETQYF. The CDR3 nucleotides are TGTGCCAGCAGCTCGTGGCTCCAAGAGACCCAGTACTTC.

This clone has more than one count but fewer than ten. V and J are TRBV7-9 and TRBJ1-1; no clear D. V lost 1 base and J 2 bases, leaving 8 bases between the germline ends. This CDR3 is 14 amino acids long. Germline V lookup: CDR1 SEHNR, CDR2 FQNEAQ (reference sequence). As DNA, the CDR3 is TGTGCCAGCAGCTTAGTGGCGGCCAACACTGAAGCTTTCTTT. This gives the protein CASSLVAANTEAFF.

The V and J genes are TRBV14 and TRBJ2-5; possible D gene TRBD2, 6 bases. The CDR3 has 12 residues. Trimming left V 4 bases short and J 5 bases short, with 8 bases between. Germline V gene sequence: CDR1 SGHDN, CDR2 FVKESK. CDR3 sequence: CASSRGRETQYF. In nucleotides, the CDR3 is TGTGCCAGCAGCCGAGGGAGGGAGACCCAGTACTTC.

Regarding this clone: The sample holds other DNA sequences that translate to the same CDR3. This chain joins TRBV15 and TRBJ2-1; 8 positions agree with TRBD2. Unmatched junction bases numbered 11, after V lost 3 bases and J lost 4 bases. Germline lookup yields CDR1 LNHNV and CDR2 YYDKDF (reference sequence). The CDR3 loop spans 17 amino acids. CDR3 loop: CATSSPSGGGIYNEQFF. The CDR3 region has the DNA TGTGCCACCAGCAGTCCCTCGGGAGGGGGGATTTACAATGAGCAGTTCTTC. The whole variable domain, filled in from reference TRBV15 and TRBJ2-1, reads DAMVIQNPRYQVTQFGKPVTLSCSQTLNHNVMYWYQQKSSQAPKLLFHYYDKDFNNEADTPDNFQSRRPNTSFCFLDIRSPGLGDTAMYLCATSSPSGGGIYNEQFFGPGTRLTVL.

This clone was seen a handful of times. This chain links TRBV11-3 with TRBJ2-7; 7 bases are shared with TRBD1. Germline lookup yields CDR1 SGHNT and CDR2 YENEEA. The junction had 7 bases not matched to a gene; V was cut back by 6 bases and J by 2 bases. CDR3 size: 14 residues. In DNA, the CDR3 is TGTGCCAGCAGATTTTACAGGGGCCCCTACGAGCAGTACTTC. This encodes CASRFYRGPYEQYF.

In DNA, the CDR3 is TGTGCCAGTAGTGTATCGACTAGCAATGAGCAGTTCTTC. It specifies CASSVSTSNEQFF. The rearrangement joins TRBV19 to TRBJ2-1; a weak D match, TRBD2 (6 bases). Germline-derived CDR1 and CDR2 are LNHDA and SQIVND (reference sequence). The CDR3 runs to 13 residues. The V gene lost 5 bases and the J gene lost 6 bases, with 11 bases spanning the gap.

Written as DNA, the CDR3 is TGCAGCGTTGATGTTAGGGGACAGGGGGCGGGAGCTTTCTTT. Protein: CSVDVRGQGAGAFF. The chain is built from TRBV29-1 and TRBJ1-1; 12 bases are a match to TRBD1. Germline CDR1 SQVTM, CDR2 ANQGSEA. The CDR3 extends over 14 amino acids. V lost 3 bases and J lost 10; bases outside the gene matches: 9.

The chain uses TRBV27 and TRBJ1-2, with D unclear. The CDR3 loop spans 13 amino acids. Germline lookup yields CDR1 MNHEY and CDR2 SMNVEV (reference sequence). Trimming pared 2 bases from V and 2 bases from J, leaving 6 bases between. The CDR3: CASSLVHNYGYTF. The DNA for the CDR3 is TGTGCCAGCAGTTTAGTACACAACTATGGCTACACCTTC.

This chain uses TRBV20-1 with TRBJ1-1; no clear D gene. The V and J ends lost 5 bases and 4 bases respectively, with 8 bases between them. This CDR3 contains 11 residues. Germline V gene sequence: CDR1 DFQATT, CDR2 SNEGSKA (reference sequence). The CDR3 sequence is CSAPLSTEAFF. The CDR3 DNA sequence: TGCAGTGCTCCGTTGAGCACTGAAGCTTTCTTT.